This T cell receptor beta chain was sequenced in a study of CD8+ T cells in alopecia areata (dated by TCRdb to the late 2010s). General notes on the study: Treated patients were enrolled in an open-label pilot trial of oral tofacitinib, 5 to 10 mg twice daily, for moderate-to-severe alopecia areata. Patients received tofacitinib for 6 to 18 months and were then followed off drug for 6 months to check for delayed response and recurrence. The study used high-throughput TCRbeta sequencing to examine T cell clonal expansion in alopecia areata, in both the C3H/HeJ mouse model and human patients. In humans, TCRbeta sequencing was performed on scalp tissue and on sorted CD4+ and CD8+ peripheral blood T cells from healthy controls and from patients with patchy or totalis/universalis alopecia areata. Tofacitinib-treated patients had biopsies at baseline and at 4 and 24 weeks of treatment, with a later scalp biopsy in several patients. Scalp clonality was compared across normal scalp (n=4), patchy alopecia areata scalp (n=8), and alopecia totalis/universalis scalp (n=8). The RNA source kit depended on sample type: the PAXgene miRNA kit for fixed scalp, the miRNeasy kit for PBMCs, and the RNeasy kit for mouse skin. TCRbeta CDR3 regions were amplified by immunoSEQ multiplex PCR using 35 Vbeta forward and 13 Jbeta reverse primers.

Findings and caveats that apply to the study as a whole: Shared TCR sequences between patients were less evident than in mice, which may be partly attributable to HLA diversity in the patient population. Higher clonality and more expanded CD8+ clones were observed in lesional scalp than in normal scalp, particularly in alopecia totalis/universalis, a finding suggestive of antigenic drive. Resident alphabeta T cells in normal human skin are also sequenced, complicating scalp TCR repertoire analysis, unlike mouse skin dominated by gammadelta T cells.

To note about this clone: Its recognized antigen is unknown. No quality values exist for individual bases; no much larger clone is one base distant.

The library was made by the immunoSEQ multiplex PCR assay. To provide template for TCR sequencing, every sample had RNA extracted and reverse transcribed into cDNA. First-strand cDNA was synthesized using SuperScript III with a 2:1 mix of oligo-dT and random hexamers. A synthetic immune receptor repertoire was used to measure amplification bias, and any remaining bias was corrected computationally. Concerning the study's data processing: Raw reads were preprocessed to remove errors, and CDR3 was defined according to IMGT conventions as the region from the conserved cysteine to phenylalanine. Clonality was computed by normalizing Shannon entropy by log2 of the number of productive unique TCRs and subtracting the result from 1. Scalp TCRbeta sequences were cross-referenced with sorted blood CD4 and CD8 repertoires so that the CD4 or CD8 identity of scalp clones could be inferred. TCRdb's version of the immuneACCESS table is confined to in-frame rearrangements and falls short of the full clone set. An unresolved V gene accounts for under half of the shortfall where checked; the remainder is of unknown origin. That table is the source of V, J and clone size, and D and trimming were worked out from the DNA. In this sample the table shows roughly 150,000 clones, roughly 50% of which occur a single time. About 6.4% of the sample goes to the ten largest clones.

From alopecia areata patients, peripheral blood was collected along with lesional scalp punch biopsies. PBMCs were separated by density centrifugation and stained for CD3, CD4 and CD8, after which CD4+ and CD8+ T cells were sorted on a FACSAria. Sequencing input: CD4+ T cells sorted from blood. The TCR was taken from a human donor with alopecia areata.

The CDR3 reads as follows: CASSVRPMETQYF. The sequence in DNA is TGTGCCAGCAGCGTACGCCCTATGGAGACCCAGTACTTC. The V and J segments used are TRBV9 and TRBJ2-5; no confident D gene assignment can be made. Including cysteine and phenylalanine, the CDR3 has 13 amino acids. The CDR3 DNA has 39 bases and is translated from base 1. Relative to germline, V is 1 base shorter and J is 5 bases shorter, with 9 bases between their ends. For CDR1 and CDR2, the germline V gene lists SGDLS and YYNGEE.